A selection of T cell receptor beta chains follows, all from one sample in a study of OX40 agonist ivuxolimab in advanced cancers. Profiled with immunoSEQ multiplex PCR; TCRdb holds only in-frame clones, not every one. The table has approximately 49,000 clones, around 84% seen once. The sample consisted of CD4+ or CD8+ T cells sorted from blood, taken in a trial of the OX40 agonist ivuxolimab. The receptors stem from an adult with an advanced solid tumor such as melanoma, head and neck, liver or kidney cancer. Both conserved end residues are part of each CDR3. Each record gives: J gene, V gene, CDR3 protein.

>TRBJ2-1|TRBV7-2
CASTTDMNHNEQFF
>TRBJ2-7|TRBV13
CASSSWTGEYEQYF
>TRBJ2-5|TRBV5-6
CASSSGQEETQYF
>TRBJ1-5|TRBV7-8
CASSGQVNQPQHF
>TRBJ1-1|TRBV28
CASSFRAGNTEAFF
>TRBJ2-1|TRBV5-5
CASSFGEQFF
>TRBJ2-7|TRBV4-1
CASSPDRVVNEQYF
>TRBJ2-1|TRBV5-5
CASSPLTRTEQFF
>TRBJ2-7|TRBV10-3
CASSEDRYYEQYF
>TRBJ2-7|TRBV5-4
CASSLGLASYEQYF
>TRBJ2-7|TRBV2
CASSEGTGRYEQYF
>TRBJ2-7|TRBV27
CASRSFGEQYF
>TRBJ2-7|TRBV14
CASSPLEASGLSQYF
>TRBJ2-1|TRBV5-1
CASSYPADSPYNEQFF
>TRBJ1-5|TRBV27
CASSLSGDGVTLNQPQHF
>TRBJ2-7|TRBV4-1
CASSQDLGVGNEQYF
>TRBJ2-1|TRBV5-4
CASSDGSAYNEQFF
>TRBJ2-7|TRBV5-4
CASSLGGYYEQYF
>TRBJ1-2|TRBV6-1
CASSVPSTYYGYTF
>TRBJ1-2|TRBV5-6
CASSGTGNYGYTF
>TRBJ1-6|TRBV28
CASSLQGSNSPLHF
>TRBJ2-1|TRBV7-3
CASSSNNEQFF
>TRBJ2-1|TRBV7-2
CASSLWGLHSSSYNEQFF
>TRBJ2-7|TRBV5-1
CASSPTGSYEQYF
>TRBJ2-1|TRBV18
CASSVAGGSYNEQFF
>TRBJ2-1|TRBV30
CAWSSSRNNEQFF
>TRBJ1-3|TRBV5-5
CASSLDGNTIYF
>TRBJ2-1|TRBV11-2
CASSLVPGLAGDNEQFF
>TRBJ1-1|TRBV4-1
CASSQVDSLEAFF
>TRBJ2-5|TRBV7-9
CASSPDIQETQYF
>TRBJ2-1|TRBV14
CACGDIYNEQFF
>TRBJ2-2|TRBV6-4
CASSPGTDNTGELFF
>TRBJ2-5|TRBV7-2
CASSLEGGFWETQYF
>TRBJ2-3|TRBV6-5
CATLIRGDTQYF
>TRBJ2-1|TRBV9
CASSVVGAGGEQFF
>TRBJ2-7|TRBV6-1
CASSGGQDLYEQYF
>TRBJ2-7|TRBV5-6
CASSPTGTVTYEQYF
>TRBJ1-1|TRBV6-6
CASSKGQVNTEAFF
>TRBJ2-2|TRBV28
CASSLAITSGPNTGELFF
>TRBJ1-3|TRBV7-2
CASSQTSGNTIYF
>TRBJ2-3|TRBV6-4
CASSELAGETGTQYF
>TRBJ1-3|TRBV19
CACRAAGNTIYF
>TRBJ2-7|TRBV11-2
CASSPSGRAYEQYF
>TRBJ1-5|TRBV19
CASRGGDRGNQPQHF
>TRBJ1-2|TRBV7-2
CASSPGGEGGYTF
>TRBJ1-2|TRBV27
CASSLRGQERDGYTF
>TRBJ1-5|TRBV5-5
CASSPTGVGQPQHF
>TRBJ1-2|TRBV9
CASSGRGAGYTF
>TRBJ2-1|TRBV25-1
CASSEVQGAYNEQFF
>TRBJ2-2|TRBV4-3
CASSQETGAPNTGELFF
>TRBJ1-2|TRBV28
CASSLRSPHYGYTF
>TRBJ2-5|TRBV10-1
CASSESGGQETQYF
>TRBJ2-3|TRBV7-2
CASSLGVFRETDTQYF
>TRBJ2-5|TRBV7-7
CASSPWDREGETQYF
>TRBJ1-1|TRBV19
CASRTGSHTEAFF
>TRBJ2-1|TRBV2
CASRDGTSGYNEQFF
>TRBJ1-2|TRBV28
CASSSTPAIFYGYTF